Listed here are 11 T cell receptor beta chains from one sample, sequenced in a study of blood T cell repertoires in COVID-19. Some clones are missing from TCRdb's copy, which holds only in-frame ones; the method was immunoSEQ multiplex PCR. This table holds over 55,000 clones, around 80% found once. Sequencing used peripheral blood. The receptors here all came from a woman aged 60-75 years with acute or convalescent COVID-19.

The chain employs TRBV19 and TRBJ2-5, with D perhaps TRBD2 (6 bases). Germline loops: CDR1 LNHDA, CDR2 SQIVND (reference sequence). This CDR3 comprises 15 residues. V was clipped by 6 bases and J by 2 bases, with 16 bases between them. CDR3 bases: TGTGCCAGTAGCCGAGGGGCAGGGAGGCAAGAGACCCAGTACTTC. This codes for CASSRGAGRQETQYF.

The chain is built from TRBV6-5 and TRBJ1-6; 9 bases are shared with TRBD1. The CDR3 extends over 15 amino acids. Trimming at V came to 6 bases and at J to 2 bases, leaving 2 bases not matched to a gene. Germline CDR1 MNHEY, CDR2 SVGAGI. The CDR3 coding sequence is TGTGCCAGCAGCCGGGACAGGGCCTATAATTCACCCCTCCACTTT. Translated, it gives CASSRDRAYNSPLHF.

The CDR3, as DNA: TGTGTTACGGCGGGGGGCCATAACTATGGCTACACCTTC. Amino acid sequence: CVTAGGHNYGYTF. The chain has TRBV5-4 and TRBJ1-2; TRBD1 is a possible D gene (6 bases). Germline values: CDR1 SGHNT, CDR2 YYREEE (reference sequence). CDR3 size: 13 residues.

The chain links TRBV5-5 to TRBJ2-1, with D possibly matching TRBD2 (6 bases). Trimming cost V 0 bases and J 6 bases, with 10 bases left between them. Looked up from germline, CDR1 is SGHKS and CDR2 is YYEKEE (reference sequence). The CDR3 runs to 14 residues. The CDR3 reads CASSLVSGSNEQFF. The CDR3 DNA reads TGTGCCAGCAGCTTGGTGTCCGGGAGCAATGAGCAGTTCTTC.

This rearrangement joins TRBV29-1 to TRBJ2-7; D gene uncertain. Per germline, CDR1 SQVTM and CDR2 ANQGSEA. V was clipped by 1 base and J by 3 bases, with 7 bases between them. This CDR3 has 12 amino acids. CDR3 nucleotides: TGCAGCGTTGAAGTGGTCAGCTACGAGCAGTACTTC. Its translation is CSVEVVSYEQYF.

This clone has just one count. This chain links TRBV7-9 with TRBJ2-7, with 8 positions matching TRBD1. Germline V gene sequence: CDR1 SEHNR, CDR2 FQNEAQ (reference sequence). With V trimmed by 8 bases and J by 2 bases, 5 bases remained unmatched. The CDR3 runs to 13 residues. The DNA of the CDR3 is TGTGCCAGCGCGGACAGGGCCCCCTACGAGCAGTACTTC. Amino acids: CASADRAPYEQYF. Based on the CDR3 plus reference TRBV7-9 and TRBJ2-7, the full variable domain is DTGVSQNPRHKITKRGQNVTFRCDPISEHNRLYWYRQTLGQGPEFLTYFQNEAQLEKSRLLSDRFSAERPKGSFSTLEIQRTEQGDSAMYLCASADRAPYEQYFGPGTRLTVT.

This clone was observed a single time. The genes are TRBV30 and TRBJ1-3; 7 nucleotides align to TRBD1. The ends lost 5 bases at V and 3 bases at J; junction bases unmatched: 4. Germline V lookup: CDR1 GTSNPN, CDR2 SVGIG (reference sequence). The CDR3 covers 13 residues. The CDR3 reads CAWATGYGNTIYF. CDR3 bases: TGTGCCTGGGCGACAGGGTATGGAAACACCATATATTTT.

The chain links TRBV14 to TRBJ1-1; D is uncertain. The CDR3 is 13 residues long. The germline CDR1 and CDR2 sequences are SGHDN and FVKESK. Between the trimmed V and J ends, which lost 4 bases and 0 bases, there was a span of 6 bases. CDR3 in amino acids: CASSLLLNTEAFF. The CDR3 DNA reads TGTGCCAGCAGCCTACTCTTGAACACTGAAGCTTTCTTT.

This chain joins TRBV1 and TRBJ1-2; the table's D call, TRBD1, has no DNA check behind it. TRBV1 is a listed pseudogene. The CDR3 is made up of 16 amino acids. The CDR3 spells CTSSQGRTGEYYGYTF. CDR3 nucleotide sequence: TGCACCAGCAGCCAAGGGAGGACAGGGGAGTACTATGGCTACACCTTC.

The V and J genes are TRBV30 and TRBJ1-2; 7 bases line up with TRBD1. The CDR3 has 12 residues. J was trimmed by 4 bases and V by 5 bases; bases with no gene match: 4. CDR1 and CDR2 from the germline V gene are GTSNPN and SVGIG (reference sequence). CDR3 region: CAWEGGSYGYTF. The DNA of the CDR3 is TGTGCCTGGGAAGGGGGCTCCTATGGCTACACCTTC.

This rearrangement joins TRBV5-4 to TRBJ2-1, with TRBD2 matching over 9 bases. Per the germline V gene, CDR1 is SGHNT and CDR2 is YYREEE (reference sequence). Trimming at V came to 1 base and at J to 7 bases, leaving 6 bases not matched to a gene. The length of the CDR3 is 15 residues. The CDR3: CASSLRLAGMNEQFF. In DNA form, the CDR3 reads TGTGCCAGCAGCTTGCGTCTAGCGGGGATGAATGAGCAGTTCTTC.